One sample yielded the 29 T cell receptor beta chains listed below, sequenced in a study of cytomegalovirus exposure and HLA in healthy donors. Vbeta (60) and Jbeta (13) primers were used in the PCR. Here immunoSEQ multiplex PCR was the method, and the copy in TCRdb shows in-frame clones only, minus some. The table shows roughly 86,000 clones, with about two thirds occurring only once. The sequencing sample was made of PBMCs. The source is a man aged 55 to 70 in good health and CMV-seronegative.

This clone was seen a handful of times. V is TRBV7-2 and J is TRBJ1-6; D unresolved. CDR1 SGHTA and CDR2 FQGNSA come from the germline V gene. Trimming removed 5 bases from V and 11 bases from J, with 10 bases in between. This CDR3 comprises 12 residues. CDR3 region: CASSPRMAPLHF. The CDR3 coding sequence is TGTGCCAGCAGCCCTAGGATGGCACCCCTCCACTTT.

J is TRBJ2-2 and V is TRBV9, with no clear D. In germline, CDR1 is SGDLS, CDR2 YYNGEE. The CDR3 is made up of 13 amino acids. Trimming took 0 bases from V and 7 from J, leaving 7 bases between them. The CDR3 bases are TGTGCCAGCAGCGTAGACGCTATCGGGGAGCTGTTTTTT. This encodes CASSVDAIGELFF.

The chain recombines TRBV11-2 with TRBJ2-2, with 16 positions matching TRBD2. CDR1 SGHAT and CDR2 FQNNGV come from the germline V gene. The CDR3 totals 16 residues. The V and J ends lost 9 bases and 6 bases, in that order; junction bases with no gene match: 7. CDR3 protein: CASTGLAGGHAGELFF. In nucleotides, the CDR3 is TGTGCCAGTACGGGACTAGCGGGAGGGCACGCCGGGGAGCTGTTTTTT.

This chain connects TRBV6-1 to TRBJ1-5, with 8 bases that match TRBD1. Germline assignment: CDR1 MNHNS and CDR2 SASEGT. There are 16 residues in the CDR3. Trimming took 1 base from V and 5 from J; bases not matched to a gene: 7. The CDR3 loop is CASSEEGQGAYQPQHF. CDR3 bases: TGTGCCAGCAGTGAAGAAGGTCAGGGGGCTTATCAGCCCCAGCATTTT.

CDR3 region: CASSLVGGESYEQYF. The DNA of the CDR3 is TGTGCCAGCAGCTTAGTTGGGGGGGAATCCTACGAGCAGTACTTC. The J gene is TRBJ2-7, the V gene TRBV11-2; 7 nucleotides match TRBD2. After removal of 1 base from V and 1 base from J, the junction contained 4 bases not matched to a gene. Germline CDR1 SGHAT, CDR2 FQNNGV. The CDR3 is 15 residues long.

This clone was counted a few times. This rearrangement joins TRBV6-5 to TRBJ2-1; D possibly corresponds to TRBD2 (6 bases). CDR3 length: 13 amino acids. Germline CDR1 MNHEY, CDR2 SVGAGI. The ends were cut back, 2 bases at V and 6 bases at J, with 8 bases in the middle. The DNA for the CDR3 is TGTGCCAGCAGTTACAAGGGACTCAATGAGCAGTTCTTC. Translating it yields CASSYKGLNEQFF.

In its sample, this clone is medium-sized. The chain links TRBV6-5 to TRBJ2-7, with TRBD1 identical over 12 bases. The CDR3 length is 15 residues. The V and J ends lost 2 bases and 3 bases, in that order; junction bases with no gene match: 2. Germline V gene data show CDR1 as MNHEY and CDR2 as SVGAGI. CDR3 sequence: CASSYGTGGYYEQYF. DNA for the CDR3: TGTGCCAGCAGTTACGGGACAGGGGGCTACTACGAGCAGTACTTC.

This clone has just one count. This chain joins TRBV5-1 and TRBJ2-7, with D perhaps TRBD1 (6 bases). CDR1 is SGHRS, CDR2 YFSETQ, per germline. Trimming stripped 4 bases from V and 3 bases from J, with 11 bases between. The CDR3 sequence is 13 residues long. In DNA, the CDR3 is TGCGCCAGCAGCCCGGACAGCGGCTACGAGCAGTACTTC. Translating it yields CASSPDSGYEQYF. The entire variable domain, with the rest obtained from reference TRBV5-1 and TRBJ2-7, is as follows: KAGVTQTPRYLIKTRGQQVTLSCSPISGHRSVSWYQQTPGQGLQFLFEYFSETQRNKGNFPGRFSGRQFSNSRSEMNVSTLELGDSALYLCASSPDSGYEQYFGPGTRLTVT.

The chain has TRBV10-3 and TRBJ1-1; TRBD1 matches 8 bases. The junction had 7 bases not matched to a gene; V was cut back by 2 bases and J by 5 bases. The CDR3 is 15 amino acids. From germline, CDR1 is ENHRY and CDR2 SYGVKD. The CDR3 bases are TGTGCCATCAGTGAGAAGGGACAGGTTGGGACTGAAGCTTTCTTT. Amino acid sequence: CAISEKGQVGTEAFF.

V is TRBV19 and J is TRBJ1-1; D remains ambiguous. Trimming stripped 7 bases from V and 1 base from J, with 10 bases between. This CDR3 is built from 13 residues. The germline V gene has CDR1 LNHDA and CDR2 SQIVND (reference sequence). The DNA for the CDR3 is TGTGCCAGTACCTCAGACTGGAACACTGAAGCTTTCTTT. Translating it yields CASTSDWNTEAFF.

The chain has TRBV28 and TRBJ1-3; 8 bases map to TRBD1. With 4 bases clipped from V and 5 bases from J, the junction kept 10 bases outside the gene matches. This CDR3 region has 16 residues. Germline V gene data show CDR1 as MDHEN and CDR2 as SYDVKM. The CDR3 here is CASSSPWTGTRNTIYF. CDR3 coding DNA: TGTGCCAGCAGTTCGCCTTGGACAGGGACTAGAAACACCATATATTTT.

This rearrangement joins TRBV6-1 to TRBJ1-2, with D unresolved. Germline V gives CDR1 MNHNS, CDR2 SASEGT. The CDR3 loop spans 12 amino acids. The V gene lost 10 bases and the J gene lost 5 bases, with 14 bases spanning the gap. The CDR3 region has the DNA TGTGCCACCGGCCCCGCAGGTTATGGCTACACCTTC. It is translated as CATGPAGYGYTF.

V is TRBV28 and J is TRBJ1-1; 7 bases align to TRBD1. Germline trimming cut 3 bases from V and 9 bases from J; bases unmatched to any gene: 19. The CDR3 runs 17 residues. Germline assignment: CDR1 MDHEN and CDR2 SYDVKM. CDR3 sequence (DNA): TGTGCCAGCAGTTTGGTAGGGGGCGCAGAAATTGGCAGTCAAGCTTTCTTT. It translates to CASSLVGGAEIGSQAFF.

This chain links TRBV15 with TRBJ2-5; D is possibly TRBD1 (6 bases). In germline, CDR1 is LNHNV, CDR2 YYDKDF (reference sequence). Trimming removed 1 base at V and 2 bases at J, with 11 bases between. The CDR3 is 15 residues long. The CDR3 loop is CATSRAGTRQETQYF. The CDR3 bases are TGTGCCACCAGCAGAGCGGGGACAAGACAAGAGACCCAGTACTTC. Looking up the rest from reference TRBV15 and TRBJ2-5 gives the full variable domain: DAMVIQNPRYQVTQFGKPVTLSCSQTLNHNVMYWYQQKSSQAPKLLFHYYDKDFNNEADTPDNFQSRRPNTSFCFLDIRSPGLGDTAMYLCATSRAGTRQETQYFGPGTRLLVL.

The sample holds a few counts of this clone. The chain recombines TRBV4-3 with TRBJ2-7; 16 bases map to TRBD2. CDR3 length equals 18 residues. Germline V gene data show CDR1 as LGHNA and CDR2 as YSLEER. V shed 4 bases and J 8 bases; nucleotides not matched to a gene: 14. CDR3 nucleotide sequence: TGCGCCAGCAGCCCAGGGACTAGCGGGGGGGCGCTGGGGTACCAGCAGTACTTC. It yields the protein CASSPGTSGGALGYQQYF.

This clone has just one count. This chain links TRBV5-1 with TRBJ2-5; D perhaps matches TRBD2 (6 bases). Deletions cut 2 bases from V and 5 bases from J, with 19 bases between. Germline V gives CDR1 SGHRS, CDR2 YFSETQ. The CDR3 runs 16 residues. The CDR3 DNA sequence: TGCGCCAGCAGCTTAGCCGGCAGGCCAGGGAGGGAGACCCAGTACTTC. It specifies CASSLAGRPGRETQYF.

DNA of the CDR3: TGTGCCAGCAGCAGCCCGGGACAGGGATCCAGTATTCAGTACTTC. Amino acid sequence: CASSSPGQGSSIQYF. The chain carries TRBV5-5 and TRBJ2-4; 9 bases are shared with TRBD1. The germline V gene has CDR1 SGHKS and CDR2 YYEKEE (reference sequence). This CDR3 has 15 amino acids. V was pared by 4 bases and J by 10 bases, with 12 bases of the junction left unmatched.

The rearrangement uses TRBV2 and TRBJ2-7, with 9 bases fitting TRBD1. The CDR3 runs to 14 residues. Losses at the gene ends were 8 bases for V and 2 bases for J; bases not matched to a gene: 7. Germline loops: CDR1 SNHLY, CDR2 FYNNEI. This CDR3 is CASGRGQGPYEQYF. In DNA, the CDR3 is TGTGCCAGCGGGAGGGGACAGGGTCCCTACGAGCAGTACTTC.

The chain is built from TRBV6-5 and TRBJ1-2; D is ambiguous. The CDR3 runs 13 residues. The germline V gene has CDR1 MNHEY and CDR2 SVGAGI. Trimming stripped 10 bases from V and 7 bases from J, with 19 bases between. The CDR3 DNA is TGTGCCATATCCCCCGAGGGTTGGGGTGGCTACACCTTC. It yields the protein CAISPEGWGGYTF.

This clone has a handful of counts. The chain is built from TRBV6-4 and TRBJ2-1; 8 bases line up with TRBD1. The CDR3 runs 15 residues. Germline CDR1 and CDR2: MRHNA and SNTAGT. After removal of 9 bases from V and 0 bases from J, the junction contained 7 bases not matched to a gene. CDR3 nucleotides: TGTGCCAGTCCCGGGACAGGAACCTCCTACAATGAGCAGTTCTTC. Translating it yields CASPGTGTSYNEQFF.

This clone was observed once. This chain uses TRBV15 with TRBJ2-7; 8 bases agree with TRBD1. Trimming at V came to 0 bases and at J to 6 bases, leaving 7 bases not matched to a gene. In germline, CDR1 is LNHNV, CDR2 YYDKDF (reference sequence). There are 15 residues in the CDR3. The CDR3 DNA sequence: TGTGCCACCAGCAGAGATGCCCAGGGGGCTTCCGAGCAGTACTTC. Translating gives CATSRDAQGASEQYF.

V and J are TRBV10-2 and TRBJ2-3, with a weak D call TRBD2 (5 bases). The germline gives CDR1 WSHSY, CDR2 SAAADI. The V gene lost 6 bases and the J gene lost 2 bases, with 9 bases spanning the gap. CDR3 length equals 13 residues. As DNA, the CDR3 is TGCGCCAGCAGGGACTGGACCACAGATACGCAGTATTTT. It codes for CASRDWTTDTQYF.

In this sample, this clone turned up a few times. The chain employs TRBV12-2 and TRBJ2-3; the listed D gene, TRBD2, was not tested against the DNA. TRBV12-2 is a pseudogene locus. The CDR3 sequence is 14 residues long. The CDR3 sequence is CASRLETSTDTQYF. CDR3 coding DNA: TGTGCAAGTCGCTTAGAGACTAGCACAGATACGCAGTATTTT.

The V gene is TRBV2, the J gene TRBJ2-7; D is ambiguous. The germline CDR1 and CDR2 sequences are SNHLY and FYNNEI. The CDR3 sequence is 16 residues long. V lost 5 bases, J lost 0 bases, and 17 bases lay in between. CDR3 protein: CASSTIDVRSSYEQYF. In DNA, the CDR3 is TGTGCCAGCAGTACTATTGACGTCCGGAGCTCCTACGAGCAGTACTTC.

The CDR3 reads CASSSLYGDSLDSHTQYF. The DNA for the CDR3 is TGTGCCAGCAGCTCCCTTTATGGGGACAGCCTGGACAGTCATACGCAGTATTTT. V is TRBV5-4 and J is TRBJ2-3, with TRBD1 matching 7 bases. Germline CDR1 reads SGHNT; CDR2 reads YYREEE (reference sequence). The V and J ends lost 3 bases and 7 bases, in that order; junction bases with no gene match: 20. This CDR3 is 18 amino acids long.

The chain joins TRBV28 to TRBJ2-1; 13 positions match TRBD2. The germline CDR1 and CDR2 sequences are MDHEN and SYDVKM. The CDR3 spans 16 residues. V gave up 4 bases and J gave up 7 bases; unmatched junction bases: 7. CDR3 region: CASSSLAGGPSNEQFF. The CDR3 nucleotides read TGTGCCAGCAGTTCACTAGCGGGAGGGCCTAGTAATGAGCAGTTCTTC.

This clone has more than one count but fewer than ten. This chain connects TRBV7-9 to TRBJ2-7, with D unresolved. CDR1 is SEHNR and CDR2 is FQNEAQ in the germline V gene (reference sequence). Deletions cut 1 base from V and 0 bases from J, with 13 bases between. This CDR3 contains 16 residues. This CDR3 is CASSLVLSAASYEQYF. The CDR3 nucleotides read TGTGCCAGCAGCTTAGTTCTGAGCGCCGCCTCCTACGAGCAGTACTTC.

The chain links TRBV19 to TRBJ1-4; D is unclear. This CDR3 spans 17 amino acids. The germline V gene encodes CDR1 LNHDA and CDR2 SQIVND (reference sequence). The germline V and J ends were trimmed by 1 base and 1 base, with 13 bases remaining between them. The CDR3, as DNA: TGTGCCAGTAGTATAGTCGCTAGTCTGGGAACTAATGAAAAACTGTTTTTT. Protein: CASSIVASLGTNEKLFF.

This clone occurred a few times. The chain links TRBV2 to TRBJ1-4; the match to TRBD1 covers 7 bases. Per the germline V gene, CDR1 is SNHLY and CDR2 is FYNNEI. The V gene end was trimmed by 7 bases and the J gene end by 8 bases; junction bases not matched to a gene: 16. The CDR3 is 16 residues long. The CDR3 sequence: CASTLLGGQRTEKLFF. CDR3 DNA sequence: TGTGCCAGCACCCTTCTGGGGGGACAGCGAACAGAAAAACTGTTTTTT.